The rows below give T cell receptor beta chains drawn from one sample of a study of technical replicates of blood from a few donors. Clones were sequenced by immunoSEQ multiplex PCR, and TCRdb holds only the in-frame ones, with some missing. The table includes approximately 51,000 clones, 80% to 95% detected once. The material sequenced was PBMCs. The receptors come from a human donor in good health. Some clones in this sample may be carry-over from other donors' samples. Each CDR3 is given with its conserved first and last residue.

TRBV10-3	CAISPGQGALGYTF
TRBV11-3	CASGLAGVDEQFF
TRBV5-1	CASSLGVGGYTDTQYF
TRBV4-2	CASSQDRAGGRICTDTQYF
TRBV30	CACGSMNTEAFF
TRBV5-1	CASSSGGSNYGYTF
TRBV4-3	CASSQDLRGDNGYTF
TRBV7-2	CASSLGLAGNNEQFF
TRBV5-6	CASSLGVGGDYGYTF
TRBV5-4	CASSKLNSGGATGELFF
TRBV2	CASRRDAYEQYF
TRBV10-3	CAISEVRGGDNSPLHF
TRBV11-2	CASSFYLAGKPEQYF
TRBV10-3	CAIRTIRGSEQFF
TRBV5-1	CASSSGLETQYF
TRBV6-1	CATTRQVNEKLFF